The next 25 T cell receptor beta chains were all read from a single sample in a study of T-cell memory formation after mild COVID-19. TCRdb reprocessed the 5' RACE reads via MiXCR and lists one record per CDR3 protein. The table has 350,000 to 450,000 distinct CDR3 sequences, 20% to 25% seen once. Material for sequencing was PBMCs or a T cell subset sorted from them (not recorded which). The receptors stem from an adult woman who had mild COVID-19 (a few samples of this study predate the infection). Cell type and time point are not known.

V gene TRBV5-1 combines with J gene TRBJ2-7, with D perhaps matching TRBD2 (5 bases). The CDR3 is made up of 14 amino acids. The V end was cut by 2 bases, the J end by 7 bases, with 16 bases between. Germline-derived CDR1 and CDR2 are SGHRS and YFSETQ. The CDR3 region has the DNA TGCGCCAGCAGCTTTACGGCGGGTCGAGTGGAGCAGTACTTC. Translating it yields CASSFTAGRVEQYF.

The V and J genes are TRBV20-1 and TRBJ2-3, with unresolved D. The germline V and J ends were trimmed by 5 bases and 1 base, with 16 bases remaining between them. The CDR3 has 15 amino acids. The germline V gene encodes CDR1 DFQATT and CDR2 SNEGSKA (reference sequence). CDR3 protein: CSALEKELGTDTQYF. The DNA for the CDR3 is TGCAGTGCTTTGGAGAAGGAATTGGGCACAGATACGCAGTATTTT.

The sample holds a few counts of this clonotype. The chain has TRBV4-2 and TRBJ1-3; TRBD1 matches at 7 bases. In germline, CDR1 is LGHNA, CDR2 YNFKEQ. This CDR3 comprises 15 residues. V shed 4 bases and J 6 bases; nucleotides not matched to a gene: 9. CDR3: CASSLAGDRENTIYF. The CDR3 nucleotides are TGTGCCAGCAGCCTCGCTGGGGACAGAGAAAACACCATATATTTT.

This chain connects TRBV5-1 to TRBJ1-3; a possible D gene is TRBD1 (5 bases). The germline V gene has CDR1 SGHRS and CDR2 YFSETQ. V dropped 5 bases and J dropped 4 bases, with 10 bases sitting between them. The length of the CDR3 is 13 residues. Here the CDR3 reads CASRGGSGNTIYF. CDR3 DNA: TGCGCCAGCAGGGGGGGATCCGGAAACACCATATATTTT.

The gene calls are TRBV5-1 and TRBJ1-2, with no clear D. The CDR3 runs 15 residues. The V end lost 4 bases, the J end lost 2 bases, and 15 bases lay between the germline ends. Germline CDR1 SGHRS, CDR2 YFSETQ. Written as DNA, the CDR3 is TGCGCCAGCAGCGCACTACGGGAATTCAACTATGGCTACACCTTC. Its protein product is CASSALREFNYGYTF.

This clonotype was seen only a few times. The chain employs TRBV12-3 or TRBV12-4 and TRBJ1-5; D is perhaps TRBD1 (6 bases). The CDR3 is 14 amino acids. V dropped 3 bases and J dropped 6 bases, with 12 bases sitting between them. This CDR3 is CASSFGGAGQPQHF. The CDR3 DNA sequence: TGTGCCAGCAGTTTCGGGGGGGCGGGTCAGCCCCAGCATTTT.

This chain joins TRBV6-1 and TRBJ1-6, with no clear D. Trimming removed 10 bases at V and 6 bases at J, with 16 bases between. Germline V lookup: CDR1 MNHNS, CDR2 SASEGT. CDR3 length equals 14 residues. CDR3 sequence reads: CATNRRDPNSPLHF. Here the CDR3 DNA reads TGTGCCACCAACAGACGGGATCCTAATTCACCCCTCCACTTT.

The chain combines TRBV11-2 with TRBJ1-4; TRBD1 aligns across 9 bases. This CDR3 spans 15 amino acids. Per germline, CDR1 SGHAT and CDR2 FQNNGV. J was trimmed by 7 bases and V by 11 bases; bases with no gene match: 14. For the CDR3, the DNA is TGTGCCTCGAGTATTACAGGGGGCCAAGGTGAAAAACTGTTTTTT. Translated, it gives CASSITGGQGEKLFF. The complete variable domain, with remaining parts taken from reference TRBV11-2 and TRBJ1-4, reads EAGVAQSPRYKIIEKRQSVAFWCNPISGHATLYWYQQILGQGPKLLIQFQNNGVVDDSQLPKDRFSAERLKGVDSTLKIQPAKLEDSAVYLCASSITGGQGEKLFFGSGTQLSVL.

The gene calls are TRBV5-1 and TRBJ2-7; tentative D call: TRBD2 (6 bases). Germline V gene lookup returns CDR1 SGHRS and CDR2 YFSETQ. V was pared by 3 bases and J by 7 bases, with 11 bases between. This CDR3 has 12 residues. In DNA form, the CDR3 reads TGCGCCAGCAGCTCGGGACTCCTGGAGCAGTACTTC. It is translated as CASSSGLLEQYF.

This chain links TRBV7-9 with TRBJ1-2; a possible D gene is TRBD1 (6 bases). This CDR3 has 14 amino acids. Looked up from germline, CDR1 is SEHNR and CDR2 is FQNEAQ (reference sequence). The V end was cut by 1 base, the J end by 8 bases, with 14 bases between. DNA of the CDR3: TGTGCCAGCAGCTTAGTAGTCAGGGGAGGAGGCTACACCTTC. Protein: CASSLVVRGGGYTF.

This clonotype was seen only a few times. CDR3 sequence: CASSHSPWGSSGNTIYF. Written as DNA, the CDR3 is TGTGCCAGCAGTCATTCCCCCTGGGGTAGCTCTGGAAACACCATATATTTT. V usage is TRBV12-3 or TRBV12-4 and J usage is TRBJ1-3; D gene ambiguous. V was cut by 5 bases and J by 0 bases, with 17 bases left in between. The CDR3 has 17 amino acids.

The gene calls are TRBV12-3 or TRBV12-4 and TRBJ2-7, with TRBD1 matching 7 bases. The V and J ends lost 6 bases and 0 bases, in that order; junction bases with no gene match: 14. The CDR3 length is 17 residues. The CDR3 bases are TGTGCCAGCAGCCCCAGCCCCGGACAGGCGAACTCCTACGAGCAGTACTTC. Protein sequence: CASSPSPGQANSYEQYF.

CDR3 sequence: CASRIGTSTYEQYF. CDR3 DNA sequence: TGCGCCAGCAGAATCGGGACAAGCACCTACGAGCAGTACTTC. The chain has TRBV5-1 and TRBJ2-7; maybe TRBD1 (6 bases). This CDR3 contains 14 residues. Germline V gene lookup returns CDR1 SGHRS and CDR2 YFSETQ. V gave up 5 bases and J gave up 2 bases, with 14 bases separating them.

The chain has TRBV4-1 and TRBJ1-2; D unclear. Germline loops: CDR1 MGHRA, CDR2 YSYEKL. The CDR3 sequence is 15 residues long. V lost 0 bases to trimming and J lost 7 bases, with 15 bases between them. CDR3 coding DNA: TGCGCCAGCAGCCAAGAAATTGCAAGGGTATCTGGCTACACCTTC. Encoded protein: CASSQEIARVSGYTF.

This clonotype showed up just a few times. CDR3 sequence: CATSARGQRNGYTF. In DNA form, the CDR3 reads TGTGCCACCAGTGCTCGGGGACAGAGAAATGGCTACACCTTC. This chain links TRBV24-1 with TRBJ1-2; 7 positions match TRBD1. This CDR3 has 14 residues. After removal of 5 bases from V and 6 bases from J, the junction contained 8 bases not matched to a gene. The germline gives CDR1 KGHDR, CDR2 SFDVKD.

This clonotype was observed a handful of times. This chain joins TRBV29-1 and TRBJ2-5; possible D gene TRBD2, 6 bases. This CDR3 contains 18 residues. From germline, CDR1 is SQVTM and CDR2 ANQGSEA. With 5 bases removed from V and 0 bases from J, the gap between germline ends came to 25 bases. In nucleotides, the CDR3 is TGCAGCGTTTGGATGCCGGCCGGGAGTCCAAGGTACCAAGAGACCCAGTACTTC. This gives the protein CSVWMPAGSPRYQETQYF.

A few counts support this clonotype. The chain is built from TRBV30 and TRBJ2-3, with 8 bases fitting TRBD2. Germline values: CDR1 GTSNPN, CDR2 SVGIG (reference sequence). This CDR3 is 16 amino acids long. With V trimmed by 0 bases and J by 0 bases, 5 bases remained unmatched. The CDR3 is CAWSVWAGGSTDTQYF. The CDR3 DNA reads TGTGCCTGGAGTGTGTGGGCGGGGGGCAGCACAGATACGCAGTATTTT.

The sample holds a few counts of this clonotype. This chain links TRBV20-1 with TRBJ1-5; D unclear. Trimming removed 7 bases from V and 2 bases from J, with 15 bases in between. The CDR3 length is 14 residues. Germline CDR1 and CDR2: DFQATT and SNEGSKA (reference sequence). CDR3 region: CSVAGQRGNQPQHF. CDR3 DNA sequence: TGCAGTGTAGCAGGCCAAAGGGGCAATCAGCCCCAGCATTTT.

The V call is TRBV9, the J call TRBJ2-3; a weak D match, TRBD2 (6 bases). The CDR3 has 18 amino acids. V lost 1 base to trimming and J lost 3 bases, with 21 bases between them. Germline V CDR1 and CDR2: SGDLS, YYNGEE. This CDR3 is CASSVNLEEGPLTDTQYF. Written as DNA, the CDR3 is TGTGCCAGCAGCGTAAATTTGGAGGAGGGGCCCTTAACAGATACGCAGTATTTT.

This clonotype has only a few counts. The chain combines TRBV5-6 with TRBJ2-1; TRBD1 aligns across 9 bases. CDR1 and CDR2 from the germline V gene are SGHDT and YYEEEE. The CDR3 spans 18 residues. V was pared by 0 bases and J by 7 bases, with 14 bases of the junction left unmatched. In DNA, the CDR3 is TGTGCCAGCAGCTTGGGGGGAACAGGGGGCAGGTCCTGGAATGAGCAGTTCTTC. This encodes CASSLGGTGGRSWNEQFF.

This chain uses TRBV7-2 with TRBJ2-3; D unclear. The V gene's germline CDR1 is SGHTA and CDR2 FQGNSA. This CDR3 is built from 15 residues. The V end lost 1 base, the J end lost 5 bases, and 13 bases lay between the germline ends. The CDR3 is CASSLVAEAIDTQYF. The DNA of the CDR3 is TGTGCCAGCAGCTTAGTGGCCGAGGCTATAGATACGCAGTATTTT.

This clonotype was counted at least ten times. The chain employs TRBV19 and TRBJ2-7; 7 nucleotides align to TRBD2. From germline, CDR1 is LNHDA and CDR2 SQIVND (reference sequence). The CDR3 spans 15 residues. V was pared by 3 bases and J by 4 bases, with 9 bases of the junction left unmatched. The CDR3 region has the DNA TGTGCCAGTAGTATCTCTACTAGCGACATTTACGAGCAGTACTTC. This sequence encodes CASSISTSDIYEQYF.

J is TRBJ2-5 and V is TRBV14; 9 positions agree with TRBD1. With V trimmed by 2 bases and J by 4 bases, 5 bases remained unmatched. The CDR3 runs to 15 residues. Germline V gives CDR1 SGHDN, CDR2 FVKESK. The CDR3 region is CASSQMGQGGETQYF. CDR3 DNA: TGTGCCAGCAGCCAAATGGGACAGGGCGGAGAGACCCAGTACTTC.

The table lists this clonotype with many counts. This rearrangement joins TRBV12-3 or TRBV12-4 to TRBJ2-5, with 9 bases aligning to TRBD1. This CDR3 comprises 15 residues. The V segment lost 5 bases and the J segment 2 bases; nucleotides outside the gene matches: 6. The CDR3 sequence is CASSPDRGFQETQYF. CDR3 sequence (DNA): TGTGCCAGCAGTCCGGACAGGGGATTTCAAGAGACCCAGTACTTC.

This clonotype occurred a few times. The rearrangement uses TRBV6-5 and TRBJ2-7; D possibly corresponds to TRBD1 (8 bases). This CDR3 comprises 15 residues. CDR1 is MNHEY, CDR2 SVGAGI, per germline. V dropped 6 bases and J dropped 4 bases, with 19 bases sitting between them. CDR3 loop: CASSLGGTGRYEQYF. In DNA form, the CDR3 reads TGTGCCAGCAGCTTGGGGGGGACAGGCCGTTACGAGCAGTACTTC.